What follows describes a single T cell receptor (beta chain). The data are from a study of cytotoxic CD8 clonotypes in ibrutinib-treated CLL. The wider study: Included were 11 relapsed/refractory and about 15 treatment-naive patients, of whom around 17 were IGHV unmutated. Response samples were obtained once patients had received a median 12 months of treatment, range 6 to 36.

In germline, CDR1 is MDHEN, CDR2 SYDVKM. The V end was cut by 3 bases, the J end by 7 bases, with 15 bases between. The CDR3 is 14 amino acids. Deep sequencing aimed at 1 in 200,000 to 1 in 1 million T cells' resolution. Clones were sequenced by immunoSEQ multiplex PCR, and TCRdb holds only the in-frame ones, with some missing. In the table there are some 130,000 clones, 70% to 90% of which are singletons. This chain uses TRBV28 with TRBJ2-5; D tentatively fits TRBD1 or TRBD2 (5 bases each). The TCR originated in a human donor with chronic lymphocytic leukemia. Source: PBMCs, taken after 24 months of ibrutinib treatment. The DNA for the CDR3 is TGTGCCAGCAGTTTGAGGGCAGGGAGTGGGACCCAGTACTTC. Its protein is CASSLRAGSGTQYF.